The 12 T cell receptor beta chains below come from one sample, sequenced in a study of blood T cells in healthy people across ages. It was with a sample-barcoded 5' primer and a J-beta primer mix that a second PCR of roughly 6 to 12 cycles was run. Using its own MiXCR run on the 5' RACE reads, TCRdb lists one record per CDR3 protein. The data hold around 650,000 distinct CDR3 sequences, with around 38% observed a single time. Sequenced: blood. The receptors stem from an elderly man in good health.

The chain combines TRBV6-5 with TRBJ2-5; 10 bases align to TRBD1. Judging by the DNA end, TRBJ2-1 fits better; the J call may be wrong. CDR3 length equals 15 residues. The germline V gene has CDR1 MNHEY and CDR2 SVGAGI. CDR3 DNA: TGTGCCAGCAGTTCCGGACAGGGGGAGCAAGAGACCCAGTTCTTC. Encoded protein: CASSSGQGEQETQFF.

This chain joins TRBV7-3 and TRBJ2-1; a weak D match, TRBD2 (5 bases). CDR3 length equals 14 residues. In germline, CDR1 is SGHTA, CDR2 FQGTGA. V lost 3 bases and J lost 3, with 9 bases in between. CDR3 region: CASSLKSGYNEQFF. The CDR3 region has the DNA TGTGCCAGCAGCTTGAAAAGCGGCTACAATGAGCAGTTCTTC. Looking up the rest from reference TRBV7-3 and TRBJ2-1 gives the full variable domain: GAGVSQTPSNKVTEKGKYVELRCDPISGHTALYWYRQSLGQGPEFLIYFQGTGAADDSGLPNDRFFAVRPEGSVSTLKIQRTERGDSAVYLCASSLKSGYNEQFFGPGTRLTVL.

The chain has TRBV6-2 or TRBV6-3 and TRBJ2-3; 9 bases match TRBD2. J lost 2 bases, V lost 4 bases, and 7 bases had no gene match. CDR3 size: 16 residues. Germline CDR1 is MNHEY and CDR2 is SVGEGT. CDR3 amino acids: CASSSHSGGPTDTQYF. In DNA, the CDR3 is TGTGCCAGCAGTTCCCACAGCGGGGGGCCCACAGATACGCAGTATTTT.

This clonotype was found once. V is TRBV12-3 or TRBV12-4 and J is TRBJ2-2; TRBD2 aligns across 8 bases. This CDR3 comprises 15 residues. V was clipped by 6 bases and J by 5 bases; unmatched bases: 8. The DNA for the CDR3 is TGTGCCAGCAGCTTCGTAGCGGGGCGAACCGGGGAGCTGTTTTTT. Amino acid sequence: CASSFVAGRTGELFF.

This clonotype was detected a few times. This chain connects TRBV29-1 to TRBJ1-6, with D unresolved. The CDR3 has 14 amino acids. Deletions cut 5 bases from V and 6 bases from J, with 14 bases between. CDR1 and CDR2 from the germline V gene are SQVTM and ANQGSEA. CDR3 protein: CSVTTAGSNSPLHF. DNA for the CDR3: TGCAGCGTTACAACGGCAGGCAGTAATTCACCCCTCCACTTT. The full variable domain, with the rest looked up from reference TRBV29-1 and TRBJ1-6, is SAVISQKPSRDICQRGTSLTIQCQVDSQVTMMFWYRQQPGQSLTLIATANQGSEATYESGFVIDKFPISRPNLTFSTLTVSNMSPEDSSIYLCSVTTAGSNSPLHFGNGTRLTVT.

The chain recombines TRBV7-3 with TRBJ2-3; no reliable D call. The germline gives CDR1 SGHTA, CDR2 FQGTGA. The V and J ends lost 5 bases and 4 bases respectively, with 16 bases between them. This CDR3 has 15 residues. Written as DNA, the CDR3 is TGTGCCAGCAGCCGGGCAGGTTTTTCTGCAGATACGCAGTATTTT. This gives the protein CASSRAGFSADTQYF.

This chain uses TRBV24-1 with TRBJ2-1; 9 bases agree with TRBD2. Germline V lookup: CDR1 KGHDR, CDR2 SFDVKD. This CDR3 spans 15 amino acids. Germline trimming cut 5 bases from V and 5 bases from J; bases unmatched to any gene: 6. CDR3 region: CATSVPGLADNEQFF. CDR3 DNA: TGTGCCACCAGTGTCCCGGGACTAGCAGACAATGAGCAGTTCTTC.

The chain has TRBV5-1 and TRBJ2-3; tentative D call: TRBD2 (6 bases). CDR1 SGHRS and CDR2 YFSETQ come from the germline V gene. The CDR3 length is 16 residues. V was pared by 3 bases and J by 2 bases, with 16 bases between. CDR3 DNA: TGCGCCAGCAGCTGGGGACTTGCGGGATCCACAGATACGCAGTATTTT. Translating gives CASSWGLAGSTDTQYF.

As for this clonotype: A junction boundary mismatches the germline segment, possibly from a read error. V and J are TRBV7-2 and TRBJ2-7; 9 bases line up with TRBD1. CDR1 SGHTA and CDR2 FQGNSA come from the germline V gene. The CDR3 runs to 17 residues. The CDR3, as DNA: TGTGCCAGCAACTTAGGCCAGGGACAGGGTATTTCCTACGAGCAGTACTTC. Its protein is CASNLGQGQGISYEQYF.

The chain combines TRBV30 with TRBJ2-1; 7 bases are a match to TRBD2. Germline V gene sequence: CDR1 GTSNPN, CDR2 SVGIG (reference sequence). V lost 3 bases and J lost 4; bases outside the gene matches: 9. The CDR3 length is 15 residues. The CDR3 DNA reads as TGTGCCTGGAGGGATAGCTTGGGGGGGTACAATGAGCAGTTCTTC. It yields the protein CAWRDSLGGYNEQFF.

This clonotype was seen more than once but under ten times. This chain links TRBV10-3 with TRBJ2-1; 7 bases are a match to TRBD2. The CDR3 loop spans 14 amino acids. The germline V gene has CDR1 ENHRY and CDR2 SYGVKD. V gave up 5 bases and J gave up 8 bases; unmatched junction bases: 9. This CDR3 reads CAISNSNGGDEQFF. The CDR3 DNA reads as TGTGCCATCAGTAATAGCAATGGGGGGGATGAGCAGTTCTTC.

This clonotype was observed at least ten times. The chain has TRBV12-3 or TRBV12-4 and TRBJ2-1; D is perhaps TRBD1 or TRBD2 (5 bases each). The CDR3 runs 12 residues. The V end lost 4 bases, the J end lost 9 bases, and 10 bases lay between the germline ends. CDR3 residues: CASSSPGREQFF. The CDR3 DNA reads as TGTGCCAGCAGTTCTCCGGGACGTGAGCAGTTCTTC.